These T cell receptor beta chains were read from a single sample in a study of Graves' ophthalmopathy and Graves' hyperthyroidism. TCRdb fed the multiplex PCR reads into MiXCR, producing one record per CDR3 protein. This sample has about 550,000 distinct CDR3 sequences, with less than 40% found just once. Sequenced sample: peripheral blood or thyroid tissue (not recorded which). The receptors shown here come from an adult man with Graves' hyperthyroidism. The CDR3 runs from the conserved cysteine through the conserved F or W. A D gene is named only where the DNA matches it firmly. Clone sizes are given selectively: once, few, many, or a class where the clone is expanded.

d_gene: TRBD1
len: 13
v_gene: TRBV25-1
abundance: many
j_gene: TRBJ1-1
CDR3nt: TGTGCCAGCAGTGGACAGGGGGGCACTGAAGCTTTCTTT
CDR3aa: CASSGQGGTEAFF

d_gene: TRBD2
len: 16
v_gene: TRBV7-4
abundance: once
j_gene: TRBJ2-5
CDR3nt: TGTGCCAGCAGCTTAGAGGGCGGGAGAGTACAAGAGACCCAGTACTTC
CDR3aa: CASSLEGGRVQETQYF

d_gene: -
len: 20
v_gene: TRBV9
abundance: few
j_gene: TRBJ2-6
CDR3nt: TGTGCCAGCAGCGTAGCTGCAACAGGGAAAGGCCGCTCTGGGGCCAACGTCCTGACTTTC
CDR3aa: CASSVAATGKGRSGANVLTF

d_gene: -
len: 12
v_gene: TRBV11-2
abundance: many
j_gene: TRBJ1-2
CDR3nt: TGTGCCAGCAGCTTAGGCCACAATGGCTACACCTTC
CDR3aa: CASSLGHNGYTF

d_gene: -
len: 13
v_gene: TRBV11-1
abundance: -
j_gene: TRBJ2-5
CDR3nt: TGTGCCAGCAGCTTACCCACCGACCGGGCCCAGTACTTC
CDR3aa: CASSLPTDRAQYF

d_gene: -
len: 15
v_gene: TRBV7-3
abundance: -
j_gene: TRBJ2-3
CDR3nt: TGTGCCAGCAGCCTACAGTCCGGGAACACAGATACGCAGTATTTT
CDR3aa: CASSLQSGNTDTQYF

d_gene: -
len: 16
v_gene: TRBV7-2
abundance: many
j_gene: TRBJ1-3
CDR3nt: TGTGCCAGCAGCTTAGTACCGGGAACGTCTGGAAACACCATATATTTT
CDR3aa: CASSLVPGTSGNTIYF

d_gene: TRBD1
len: 14
v_gene: TRBV12-3/TRBV12-4
abundance: few
j_gene: TRBJ1-4
CDR3nt: TGTGCCAGCAGTTTCAGGGGGGTTTTTGAAAAACTGTTTTTT
CDR3aa: CASSFRGVFEKLFF

d_gene: -
len: 12
v_gene: TRBV2
abundance: many
j_gene: TRBJ1-2
CDR3nt: TGTGCCAGCACGGCCCCTCGCTATGGCTACACCTTC
CDR3aa: CASTAPRYGYTF

d_gene: -
len: 14
v_gene: TRBV11-3
abundance: many
j_gene: TRBJ1-1
CDR3nt: TGTGCCAGCACCCCGCGGCTCGGGAACACTGAAGCTTTCTTT
CDR3aa: CASTPRLGNTEAFF

d_gene: TRBD1
len: 19
v_gene: TRBV24-1
abundance: few
j_gene: TRBJ2-3
CDR3nt: TGTGCCACCAGTGACCCACCGGGACAGGGCTACTCTAGCACAGATACGCAGTATTTT
CDR3aa: CATSDPPGQGYSSTDTQYF

d_gene: -
len: 14
v_gene: TRBV2
abundance: many
j_gene: TRBJ2-7
CDR3nt: TGTGCCAGCGAATTGGAGAGTAGGAGCACCGAGCAGTACTTC
CDR3aa: CASELESRSTEQYF

d_gene: -
len: 15
v_gene: TRBV3-1
abundance: few
j_gene: TRBJ1-5
CDR3nt: TGTGCCAGCAGCCAAGGGTCCTTTAGCAATCAGCCCCAGCATTTT
CDR3aa: CASSQGSFSNQPQHF

d_gene: TRBD2
len: 17
v_gene: TRBV24-1
abundance: -
j_gene: TRBJ2-1
CDR3nt: TGTGCCACCAGTGATATTAGCGGGAGGGCCTTCGACAATGAGCAGTTCTTC
CDR3aa: CATSDISGRAFDNEQFF

d_gene: TRBD1
len: 14
v_gene: TRBV2
abundance: many
j_gene: TRBJ1-5
CDR3nt: TGTGCCAGCAGCAGAAGACAGGGGGTTCAGCCCCAGCATTTT
CDR3aa: CASSRRQGVQPQHF

d_gene: -
len: 11
v_gene: TRBV20-1
abundance: many
j_gene: TRBJ1-1
CDR3nt: TGCAGTGCTAGGTCACAGGAGACGGGTTTCTTT
CDR3aa: CSARSQETGFF

d_gene: TRBD1
len: 16
v_gene: TRBV6-6
abundance: many
j_gene: TRBJ1-2
CDR3nt: TGTGCCAGCAGTTACTCGAAGATCGGACAGGGCTACGGCTACACCTTC
CDR3aa: CASSYSKIGQGYGYTF

d_gene: -
len: 12
v_gene: TRBV2
abundance: many
j_gene: TRBJ2-5
CDR3nt: TGTGCCAGCCTATTCGAAGGGGAGACCCAGTACTTC
CDR3aa: CASLFEGETQYF

d_gene: TRBD1
len: 15
v_gene: TRBV7-2
abundance: many
j_gene: TRBJ1-2
CDR3nt: TGTGCCAGCAGCTTTCAGGGACAGGGACACTATGGCTACACCTTC
CDR3aa: CASSFQGQGHYGYTF

d_gene: -
len: 14
v_gene: TRBV7-2
abundance: -
j_gene: TRBJ2-5
CDR3nt: TGTGCCAGCAGCTTACGAGGGGTTCCCGCGGACCAGTACTTC
CDR3aa: CASSLRGVPADQYF

d_gene: -
len: 11
v_gene: TRBV25-1
abundance: many
j_gene: TRBJ1-1
CDR3nt: TGTGCCAGCAGGGAGACAGTTGAAGCTTTCTTT
CDR3aa: CASRETVEAFF

d_gene: -
len: 16
v_gene: TRBV7-3
abundance: many
j_gene: TRBJ2-7
CDR3nt: TGTGCCAGCAGCTTAATGGGGCCAGGGAGCTCCTACGAGCAGTACTTC
CDR3aa: CASSLMGPGSSYEQYF

d_gene: TRBD1
len: 12
v_gene: TRBV28
abundance: many
j_gene: TRBJ1-4
CDR3nt: TGTGCCAGCGCAGGGGGCGATGAAAAACTGTTTTTT
CDR3aa: CASAGGDEKLFF

d_gene: -
len: 11
v_gene: TRBV29-1
abundance: many
j_gene: TRBJ1-2
CDR3nt: TGCAGCGTCCGGGACTCCACGGGCTACACCTTC
CDR3aa: CSVRDSTGYTF

d_gene: -
len: 15
v_gene: TRBV2
abundance: -
j_gene: TRBJ2-6
CDR3nt: TGTGCCAGCGGACAGCTCCTCTCTGGGGCCAACGTCCTGACTTTC
CDR3aa: CASGQLLSGANVLTF

d_gene: -
len: 14
v_gene: TRBV27
abundance: many
j_gene: TRBJ2-7
CDR3nt: TGTGCCAGCAGTTCTCACGGGGGCGCCTACGAGCAGTACTTC
CDR3aa: CASSSHGGAYEQYF

d_gene: TRBD1
len: 14
v_gene: TRBV20-1
abundance: -
j_gene: TRBJ2-5
CDR3nt: TGCAGTGCGGGATCGCAGGGGGCGAGAGAGACCCAGTACTTC
CDR3aa: CSAGSQGARETQYF

d_gene: -
len: 14
v_gene: TRBV20-1
abundance: many
j_gene: TRBJ1-2
CDR3nt: TGCAGTGCTAGACGCCCACAGGGAACCTATGGCTACACCTTC
CDR3aa: CSARRPQGTYGYTF

d_gene: -
len: 14
v_gene: TRBV24-1
abundance: -
j_gene: TRBJ2-7
CDR3nt: TGTGCCACCAGTCCAGGGGTCAACTCCTACGAGCAGTACTTC
CDR3aa: CATSPGVNSYEQYF

d_gene: TRBD1
len: 16
v_gene: TRBV4-1
abundance: few
j_gene: TRBJ1-1
CDR3nt: TGCGCCAGCAGCCTACCGGGACAGGGTAAAGGTCCTAAAGCTTTCTTT
CDR3aa: CASSLPGQGKGPKAFF

d_gene: -
len: 15
v_gene: TRBV5-1
abundance: many
j_gene: TRBJ2-7
CDR3nt: TGCGCCAGCAGCTTGGGATGGGGGCCCTCAGACGAGCAGTACTTC
CDR3aa: CASSLGWGPSDEQYF

d_gene: -
len: 15
v_gene: TRBV9
abundance: -
j_gene: TRBJ1-5
CDR3nt: TGTGCCAGCTGCCAAGCTGGACCGGGCAATCAGCCCCAGCATTTT
CDR3aa: CASCQAGPGNQPQHF

d_gene: -
len: 15
v_gene: TRBV4-1
abundance: many
j_gene: TRBJ1-2
CDR3nt: TGCGCCAGCAGCCAAGATCTCTCCAGTCAATATGGCTACACCTTC
CDR3aa: CASSQDLSSQYGYTF

d_gene: TRBD1
len: 15
v_gene: TRBV7-9
abundance: many
j_gene: TRBJ2-5
CDR3nt: TGCGCCAGCAGCCAAGGGACAGGGTCCCAAGAGACCCAGTACTTC
CDR3aa: CASSQGTGSQETQYF

d_gene: -
len: 14
v_gene: TRBV15
abundance: -
j_gene: TRBJ2-1
CDR3nt: TGTGCCAGCAGCGACGCCTCTTTGGGAGGTGAGCAGTTCTTC
CDR3aa: CASSDASLGGEQFF

d_gene: TRBD2
len: 11
v_gene: TRBV10-3
abundance: -
j_gene: TRBJ2-2
CDR3nt: TGTGCCATGCGGACTAGCGGGGAGCTGTTTTTT
CDR3aa: CAMRTSGELFF

d_gene: -
len: 14
v_gene: TRBV10-3
abundance: many
j_gene: TRBJ1-5
CDR3nt: TGTGCCATCAGTGAGGGGGACGGCAATCAGCCCCAGCATTTT
CDR3aa: CAISEGDGNQPQHF

d_gene: -
len: 13
v_gene: TRBV19
abundance: many
j_gene: TRBJ2-7
CDR3nt: TGTGCCAGTAGTCCAGGGTTCTCCTACGAGCAGTACTTC
CDR3aa: CASSPGFSYEQYF

d_gene: TRBD2
len: 12
v_gene: TRBV29-1
abundance: many
j_gene: TRBJ2-7
CDR3nt: TGCAGCTGGGGACTAGCGGTCTACGAGCAGTACTTC
CDR3aa: CSWGLAVYEQYF

d_gene: -
len: 17
v_gene: TRBV14
abundance: -
j_gene: TRBJ2-3
CDR3nt: TGTGCCAGCAGCCTAATCCTAGGGGGAGGGCCATCAGATACGCAGTATTTT
CDR3aa: CASSLILGGGPSDTQYF

d_gene: TRBD1
len: 15
v_gene: TRBV7-3
abundance: -
j_gene: TRBJ2-5
CDR3nt: TGTGCCAGCAGCCCCACAGGGGAGTTACGGGAGACCCAGTACTTC
CDR3aa: CASSPTGELRETQYF

d_gene: -
len: 15
v_gene: TRBV7-9
abundance: -
j_gene: TRBJ2-7
CDR3nt: TGTGCCAGCTCAATCTGGGGCAGGGGGGACTACGAGCAGTACTTC
CDR3aa: CASSIWGRGDYEQYF

d_gene: -
len: 24
v_gene: TRBV2
abundance: -
j_gene: TRBJ1-5
CDR3nt: -
CDR3aa: CASSGLGSGANVLTFGAGNQPQHF

d_gene: -
len: 13
v_gene: TRBV9
abundance: -
j_gene: TRBJ1-2
CDR3nt: TGTGCCAGCAGCGTAGATTGGGGAGGTGGCTACACCTTC
CDR3aa: CASSVDWGGGYTF

d_gene: -
len: 17
v_gene: TRBV20-1
abundance: many
j_gene: TRBJ2-6
CDR3nt: TGCAGTGCTAGAACCCCGCGCAGTGGGCCTGGGGCCAACGTCCTGACTTTC
CDR3aa: CSARTPRSGPGANVLTF

d_gene: -
len: 15
v_gene: TRBV5-1
abundance: -
j_gene: TRBJ2-2
CDR3nt: TGCGCCAGCAGCTGGGGGGACAGGAACACCGGGGAGCTGTTTTTT
CDR3aa: CASSWGDRNTGELFF

d_gene: -
len: 13
v_gene: TRBV5-6
abundance: -
j_gene: TRBJ1-1
CDR3nt: TGTGCCAGCAGCCAAGCTCCCCTGGGGGAAGCTTTCTTT
CDR3aa: CASSQAPLGEAFF

d_gene: TRBD1
len: 13
v_gene: TRBV2
abundance: many
j_gene: TRBJ2-5
CDR3nt: TGTGCCAGCGATGGGACAGGGGTGGAGACCCAGTACTTC
CDR3aa: CASDGTGVETQYF

d_gene: -
len: 13
v_gene: TRBV29-1
abundance: -
j_gene: TRBJ1-1
CDR3nt: TGCAGCAGACCCGGACAGTTGAACACTGAAGCTTTCTTT
CDR3aa: CSRPGQLNTEAFF

d_gene: -
len: 10
v_gene: TRBV29-1
abundance: -
j_gene: TRBJ2-7
CDR3nt: TGCAGCTTGGACTCCTACGAGCAGTACTTC
CDR3aa: CSLDSYEQYF

d_gene: TRBD1
len: 14
v_gene: TRBV27
abundance: many
j_gene: TRBJ2-7
CDR3nt: TGTGCCAGCAGTGAAACCGGGACAGGGCTCGAGCAGTACTTC
CDR3aa: CASSETGTGLEQYF

d_gene: -
len: 12
v_gene: TRBV12-3/TRBV12-4
abundance: many
j_gene: TRBJ1-2
CDR3nt: TGTGCCAGCAGTCTGAGGGGCTATGGCTACACCTTC
CDR3aa: CASSLRGYGYTF

d_gene: -
len: 17
v_gene: TRBV25-1
abundance: once
j_gene: TRBJ1-5
CDR3nt: TGTGCCAGCAGTGAAAGAGGGGGGGCGAAGGGCAATCAGCCCCAGCATTTT
CDR3aa: CASSERGGAKGNQPQHF

d_gene: -
len: 15
v_gene: TRBV12-3/TRBV12-4
abundance: many
j_gene: TRBJ2-6
CDR3nt: TGTGCCAGCAGTTTATCCGGGGAAGGGGCCAACGTCCTGACTTTC
CDR3aa: CASSLSGEGANVLTF